This is a list of T cell receptor beta chains from one sample in a study of blood T cell repertoires in COVID-19. TCRdb's table, derived via immunoSEQ multiplex PCR, lists solely in-frame clones and lacks some. In the table there are about 90,000 clones, about 80% of which are singletons. Sequencing used peripheral blood. The receptors come from a woman between 65 and 79 years old with acute or convalescent COVID-19. Each CDR3 is given with its conserved first and last residue.

>TRBJ2-7|16|TRBV7-2
CASSLGLAGGIYEQYF
>TRBJ1-3|15|TRBV3-1/TRBV3-2
CASSQFPSPGNTIYF
>TRBJ2-1|17|TRBV3-1/TRBV3-2
CASSYPYPGQANNEQFF
>TRBJ1-6|15|TRBV28
CASNPGGLKRSPLHF
>TRBJ2-3|15|TRBV6-6
CASSYAGDRTDTQYF
>TRBJ2-3|17|TRBV9
CASSAGIAGGFSDTQYF
>TRBJ1-2|13|TRBV2
CASRDRGPGGYTF
>TRBJ1-1|12|TRBV29-1
CSASGYRTEAFF
>TRBJ2-3|15|TRBV6-5
CASRLEQGVADTQYF
>TRBJ2-2|15|TRBV27
CASSLSQGYTGELFF
>TRBJ2-1|15|TRBV14
CASSRSSGGPSEQFF